The clone carrying this TCR beta chain was picked up a small number of times. Its specificity is not known. The source of the sample is a study of cytomegalovirus exposure and HLA in healthy donors. Regarding the study as a whole: Within an earlier analysis, most TCR beta V segments proved productive either about 87% or about 30% of the time.

Germline V gene lookup returns CDR1 GTSNPN and CDR2 SVGIG (reference sequence). The ends lost 6 bases at V and 3 bases at J; junction bases unmatched: 7. The CDR3 is made up of 14 amino acids. The PCR made use of 60 Vbeta and 13 Jbeta primers. Method: immunoSEQ multiplex PCR; TCRdb's copy keeps in-frame clones and lacks some. The data hold 200,000 to 250,000 clones, with 82% observed a single time. The sample taken for sequencing was PBMCs. This TCR was sampled from a woman between 40 and 50 years old in good health and CMV-seropositive. The chain has TRBV30 and TRBJ2-2; 7 bases fit TRBD2. The CDR3, as DNA: TGTGCCTGCCCGGGGGACTATTACACCGGGGAGCTGTTTTTT. It translates to CACPGDYYTGELFF.